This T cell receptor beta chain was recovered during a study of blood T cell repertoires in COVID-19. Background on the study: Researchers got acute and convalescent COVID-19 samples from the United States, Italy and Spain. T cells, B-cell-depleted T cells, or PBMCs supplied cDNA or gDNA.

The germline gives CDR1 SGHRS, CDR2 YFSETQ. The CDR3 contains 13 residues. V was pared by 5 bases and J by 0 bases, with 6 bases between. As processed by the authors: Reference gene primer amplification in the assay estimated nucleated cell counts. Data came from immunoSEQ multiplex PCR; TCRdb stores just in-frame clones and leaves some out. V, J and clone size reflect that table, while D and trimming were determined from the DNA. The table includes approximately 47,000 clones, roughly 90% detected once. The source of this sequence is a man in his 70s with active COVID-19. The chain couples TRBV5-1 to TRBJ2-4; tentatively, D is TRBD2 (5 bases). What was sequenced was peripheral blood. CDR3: CASRGGAKNIQYF. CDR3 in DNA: TGCGCCAGCAGAGGAGGAGCCAAAAACATTCAGTACTTC.